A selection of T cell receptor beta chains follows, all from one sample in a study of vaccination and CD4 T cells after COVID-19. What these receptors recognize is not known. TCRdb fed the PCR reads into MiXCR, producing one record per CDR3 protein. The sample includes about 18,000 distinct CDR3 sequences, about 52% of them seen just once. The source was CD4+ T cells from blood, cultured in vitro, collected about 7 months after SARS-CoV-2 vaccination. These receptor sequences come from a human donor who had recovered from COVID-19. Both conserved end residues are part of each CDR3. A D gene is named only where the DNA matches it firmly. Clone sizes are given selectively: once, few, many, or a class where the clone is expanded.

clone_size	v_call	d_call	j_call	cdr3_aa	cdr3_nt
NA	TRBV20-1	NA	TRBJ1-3	CSATQGAGNTIYF	TGCAGTGCTACTCAGGGCGCTGGAAACACCATATATTTT
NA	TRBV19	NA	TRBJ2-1	CASRTYRDPRGEQFF	TGTGCCAGTAGGACATACAGGGACCCTAGGGGTGAGCAGTTCTTC
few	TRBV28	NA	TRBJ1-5	CASTPWEGGLSNQPQHF	TGTGCCAGCACCCCATGGGAGGGGGGACTGAGCAATCAGCCCCAGCATTTT
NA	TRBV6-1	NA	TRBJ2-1	CASTRELLYNEQFF	TGTGCCAGCACGAGGGAATTGCTCTACAATGAGCAGTTCTTC
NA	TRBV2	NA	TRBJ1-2	CASSNEIGHGYTF	TGTGCCAGCAGTAACGAAATAGGCCATGGCTACACCTTC
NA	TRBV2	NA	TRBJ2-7	CASSERAWREGLYEQYF	TGTGCCAGCAGTGAAAGGGCGTGGCGAGAAGGACTGTACGAGCAGTACTTC
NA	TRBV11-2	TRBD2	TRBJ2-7	CASSFTSASYEQYF	TGTGCCAGCAGCTTCACTAGCGCCTCCTACGAGCAGTACTTC
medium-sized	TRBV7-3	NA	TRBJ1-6	CASSLRGGGSPLHF	TGTGCCAGCAGCTTAAGAGGGGGAGGTTCACCCCTCCACTTT
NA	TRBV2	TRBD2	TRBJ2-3	CASSEVASGPPDTQYF	TGTGCCAGCAGTGAGGTGGCTAGCGGGCCCCCGGATACGCAGTATTTT
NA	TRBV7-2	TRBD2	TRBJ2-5	CASSHRGGRFETQYF	TGTGCCAGCAGCCATAGGGGCGGGAGGTTCGAGACCCAGTACTTC
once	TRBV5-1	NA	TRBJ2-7	CASSLATQRTYEQYF	TGCGCCAGCAGCTTGGCCACACAGAGAACCTACGAGCAGTACTTC
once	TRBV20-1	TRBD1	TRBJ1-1	CSARDRTGGGMNTEAFF	TGCAGTGCTAGAGACCGGACAGGGGGCGGGATGAACACTGAAGCTTTCTTT
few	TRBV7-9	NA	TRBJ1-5	CASSLGAGQGQHF	TGTGCCAGCAGCTTAGGAGCAGGTCAAGGCCAGCATTTT
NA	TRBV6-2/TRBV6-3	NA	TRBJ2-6	CASSSSFSGANVLTF	TGTGCCAGCAGTTCTAGCTTCTCTGGGGCCAACGTCCTGACTTTC
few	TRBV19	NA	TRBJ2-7	CASSTQYLGYEQYF	TGTGCCAGTAGTACCCAGTACCTGGGCTACGAGCAGTACTTC
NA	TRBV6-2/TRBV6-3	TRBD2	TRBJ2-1	CASSFWGTNNEQFF	TGTGCCAGCAGTTTTTGGGGGACTAACAATGAGCAGTTCTTC
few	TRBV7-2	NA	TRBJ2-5	CASSHPGGLGTQYF	TGTGCCAGCAGCCATCCGGGGGGCCTAGGGACCCAGTACTTC
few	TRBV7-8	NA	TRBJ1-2	CASSLGGGVGYGYTF	TGTGCCAGCAGCTTAGGCGGAGGAGTAGGCTATGGCTACACCTTC
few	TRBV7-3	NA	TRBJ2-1	CASSLTAGVQFF	TGTGCCAGCAGCTTGACCGCAGGAGTCCAGTTCTTC
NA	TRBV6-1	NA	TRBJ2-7	CASSELTSTTHF	TGTGCCAGCAGTGAATTAACGTCTACCACCCACTTC
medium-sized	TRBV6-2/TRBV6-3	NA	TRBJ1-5	CASRAGDIGFNQPQHF	TGTGCCAGCAGAGCCGGGGACATCGGATTCAATCAGCCCCAGCATTTT
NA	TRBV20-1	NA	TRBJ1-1	CSARTGNTEAFF	TGCAGTGCTAGGACCGGAAACACTGAAGCTTTCTTT
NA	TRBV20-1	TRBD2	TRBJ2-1	CSASSGRERLLRYEQFF	TGCAGTGCTAGTTCGGGGCGGGAGCGCCTCCTAAGGTATGAGCAGTTCTTC
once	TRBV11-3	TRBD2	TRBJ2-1	CASSRGTSGGYNEQFF	TGTGCCAGCAGCCGAGGGACTAGCGGGGGCTACAATGAGCAGTTCTTC
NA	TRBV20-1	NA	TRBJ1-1	CSARDWAGRAMNTEAFF	TGCAGTGCTAGAGATTGGGCCGGACGCGCGATGAACACTGAAGCTTTCTTT
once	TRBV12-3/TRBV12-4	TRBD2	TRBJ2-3	CASRSHGAGGTDTQYF	TGTGCCAGCAGATCCCACGGGGCGGGGGGCACAGATACGCAGTATTTT
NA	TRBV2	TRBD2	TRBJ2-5	CASSVSGAQETQYF	TGTGCCAGCAGTGTTAGCGGGGCCCAAGAGACCCAGTACTTC
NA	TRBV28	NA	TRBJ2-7	CASSLRDDQYF	TGTGCCAGCAGCCTCCGGGACGACCAGTACTTC
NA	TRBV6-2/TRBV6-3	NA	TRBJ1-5	CASSPTGRGRGNQPQHF	TGTGCCAGCAGTCCTACCGGACGAGGTCGTGGCAATCAGCCCCAGCATTTT
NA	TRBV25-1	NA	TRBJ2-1	CASSEEGLGAAGYNEQFF	TGTGCCAGCAGTGAAGAAGGGCTCGGTGCTGCTGGCTACAATGAGCAGTTCTTC
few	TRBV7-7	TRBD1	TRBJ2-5	CASSSGQGRQETQYF	TGTGCTAGCAGCTCGGGACAGGGACGCCAAGAGACCCAGTACTTC
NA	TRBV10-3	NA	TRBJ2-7	CAINPGLGGDEQYF	TGTGCCATCAACCCGGGACTCGGTGGGGACGAGCAGTACTTC
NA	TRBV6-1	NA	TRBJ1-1	CASSERDYGNTEAFF	TGTGCCAGCAGTGAGCGCGACTACGGGAACACTGAAGCTTTCTTT
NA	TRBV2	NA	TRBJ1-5	CASTPGRGNQPQHF	TGTGCCAGCACTCCCGGACGAGGCAATCAGCCCCAGCATTTT
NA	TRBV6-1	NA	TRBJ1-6	CASTTGGTNSPLHF	TGTGCCAGCACGACAGGTGGTACTAATTCACCCCTCCACTTT
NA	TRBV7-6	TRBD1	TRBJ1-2	CASSLGGQLNYGYTF	TGTGCCAGCAGCTTAGGGGGACAGTTAAACTATGGCTACACCTTC
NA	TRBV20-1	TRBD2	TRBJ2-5	CSAGLAGGGETQYF	TGCAGTGCCGGACTAGCGGGAGGGGGGGAGACCCAGTACTTC
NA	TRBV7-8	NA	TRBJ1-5	CASSLRQGGQPQHF	TGTGCCAGCAGCCTAAGGCAGGGTGGCCAGCCCCAGCATTTT
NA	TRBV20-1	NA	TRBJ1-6	CSATQNAGTGDSPLHF	TGCAGTGCTACCCAAAACGCCGGGACGGGGGATTCACCCCTCCACTTT
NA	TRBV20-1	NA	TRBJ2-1	CSARDQGRTGRANEQFF	TGCAGTGCTAGAGATCAGGGGAGAACGGGCCGGGCCAATGAGCAGTTCTTC
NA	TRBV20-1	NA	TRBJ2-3	CSARAGRGTDTQYF	TGCAGTGCGAGGGCGGGCCGGGGCACAGATACGCAGTATTTT
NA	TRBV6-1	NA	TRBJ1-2	CASSEAEYGYTF	TGTGCCAGCAGTGAGGCGGAATATGGCTACACCTTC
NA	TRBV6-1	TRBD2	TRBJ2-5	CASKIAGLAGQETQYF	TGTGCCAGCAAGATTGCGGGACTAGCGGGGCAGGAGACCCAGTACTTC
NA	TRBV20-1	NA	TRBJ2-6	CSARPIGTGANVLTF	TGCAGTGCCCGTCCCATTGGTACTGGGGCCAACGTCCTGACTTTC
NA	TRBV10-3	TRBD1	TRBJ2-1	CAISGTTGGRSESYNEQFF	TGTGCCATCAGTGGGACCACAGGGGGCCGGAGTGAATCCTACAATGAGCAGTTCTTC